Each of the 16 T cell receptor beta chains below was sequenced from the same sample in a study of blood T cells in healthy people across ages. Using a J-beta primer mix together with a sample-barcoded 5' primer, a second PCR was run for roughly 7 to 12 cycles. Via MiXCR, TCRdb re-called the 5' RACE reads, giving one row per CDR3 protein. The profile shows about 2 million distinct CDR3 sequences, 49% of them singletons. The specimen sequenced was blood. Receptors were obtained from a woman aged 40 to 50 in good health.

The rearrangement uses TRBV29-1 and TRBJ1-4; 7 bases are shared with TRBD1. The CDR3 covers 12 residues. V shed 7 bases and J 1 base; nucleotides not matched to a gene: 0. Germline V CDR1 and CDR2: SQVTM, ANQGSEA. The CDR3 reads CSGQGTNEKLFF. As DNA, the CDR3 is TGCAGCGGACAGGGAACTAATGAAAAACTGTTTTTT.

This clonotype was seen only once. A much bigger clone sits one base away, suggesting this may be a read error. The rearrangement links TRBV20-1 to TRBJ1-5; D is possibly TRBD1 (5 bases). The CDR3 extends over 13 amino acids. Trimming removed 2 bases at V and 1 base at J, with 6 bases between. From germline, CDR1 is DFQATT and CDR2 SNEGSKA (reference sequence). The DNA for the CDR3 is TGCAGTGCTAGATGGGACAGCAATCAGCCCCAGCATTTT. It codes for CSARWDSNQPQHF.

V usage is TRBV4-2 and J usage is TRBJ2-3; 10 nucleotides agree with TRBD2. This CDR3 is 19 amino acids long. After removal of 0 bases from V and 6 bases from J, the junction contained 15 bases not matched to a gene. From germline, CDR1 is LGHNA and CDR2 YNFKEQ. DNA for the CDR3: TGTGCCAGCAGCCAAGATCCTAGTAGCGGGGGGTCTTTCACGGATACGCAGTATTTT. Its translation: CASSQDPSSGGSFTDTQYF.

This clonotype was found a few times. V is TRBV5-1 and J is TRBJ1-6; unclear D gene. Deletions cut 0 bases from V and 7 bases from J, with 8 bases between. The length of the CDR3 is 14 residues. Germline CDR1 reads SGHRS; CDR2 reads YFSETQ. CDR3 coding DNA: TGCGCCAGCAGCTTGGAGGGATCGAATTCACCCCTCCACTTT. Its translation: CASSLEGSNSPLHF.

The chain carries TRBV5-1 and TRBJ2-2; no clear D. CDR1 is SGHRS and CDR2 is YFSETQ in the germline V gene. Trimming left V 4 bases short and J 4 bases short, with 14 bases between. The CDR3 extends over 15 amino acids. The CDR3 spells CASSHRIATTGELFF. The CDR3 DNA reads TGCGCCAGCAGCCATCGGATAGCTACCACCGGGGAGCTGTTTTTT.

The V gene is TRBV5-1, the J gene TRBJ2-5; TRBD1 matches at 7 bases. The junction had 10 bases not matched to a gene; V was cut back by 3 bases and J by 2 bases. Per germline, CDR1 SGHRS and CDR2 YFSETQ. The CDR3 runs to 16 residues. The CDR3 coding sequence is TGCGCCAGCAGCTATGGGACAGCAACAACACAAGAGACCCAGTACTTC. Translated, it gives CASSYGTATTQETQYF.

This chain links TRBV6-5 with TRBJ2-3, with a weak D call TRBD2 (7 bases). Germline V CDR1 and CDR2: MNHEY, SVGAGI. This CDR3 has 15 amino acids. With 2 bases removed from V and 0 bases from J, the gap between germline ends came to 9 bases. The CDR3 loop is CASSYEGGSTDTQYF. The CDR3 coding sequence is TGTGCCAGCAGTTACGAGGGGGGGAGCACAGATACGCAGTATTTT.

The genes are TRBV6-5 and TRBJ1-1, with D maybe TRBD1 (5 bases). The CDR3 sequence is 11 residues long. With 6 bases removed from V and 6 bases from J, the gap between germline ends came to 8 bases. Germline V lookup: CDR1 MNHEY, CDR2 SVGAGI. In DNA form, the CDR3 reads TGTGCCAGCAGGAGGGGTCCTGAAGCTTTCTTT. Its translation: CASRRGPEAFF.

This clonotype was seen a handful of times. This sequence joins TRBV7-9 and TRBJ2-6; 7 positions match TRBD2. Germline V gene lookup returns CDR1 SEHNR and CDR2 FQNEAQ (reference sequence). V lost 3 bases and J lost 0; bases outside the gene matches: 8. The CDR3 contains 18 residues. Here the CDR3 reads CASSLLPSGVSGANVLTF. CDR3 in DNA: TGTGCCAGCAGCTTGTTGCCCAGCGGGGTCTCTGGGGCCAACGTCCTGACTTTC.

The chain is built from TRBV24-1 and TRBJ2-3; D remains ambiguous. V gave up 6 bases and J gave up 1 base, with 19 bases separating them. CDR1 is KGHDR and CDR2 is SFDVKD in the germline V gene. The CDR3 is made up of 17 amino acids. DNA for the CDR3: TGTGCCACCAGTCCCACCCTGGGTACAGATGGCACAGATACGCAGTATTTT. This translates into CATSPTLGTDGTDTQYF.

The genes are TRBV3-1 and TRBJ1-6; D is ambiguous. Germline values: CDR1 LGHDT, CDR2 YNNKEL (reference sequence). This CDR3 is 18 amino acids long. V shed 1 base and J shed 3 bases, with 16 bases lying between them. The CDR3 nucleotides read TGTGCCAGCAGCCAAGGTAGCAGCTTTAGCTTCTATAATTCACCCCTCCACTTT. Amino acids: CASSQGSSFSFYNSPLHF.

The V and J genes are TRBV4-2 and TRBJ2-6, with D maybe TRBD1 (6 bases). Trimming removed 2 bases from V and 0 bases from J, with 14 bases in between. Germline CDR1 reads LGHNA; CDR2 reads YNFKEQ. CDR3 length: 18 amino acids. This CDR3 is CASSQSTGKISGANVLTF. The DNA for the CDR3 is TGTGCCAGCAGCCAATCGACAGGAAAGATCTCTGGGGCCAACGTCCTGACTTTC.

The chain carries TRBV12-3 or TRBV12-4 and TRBJ2-1; TRBD1 aligns across 8 bases. The CDR3 covers 15 residues. V was clipped by 7 bases and J by 6 bases; unmatched bases: 11. The CDR3 region is CASIRQGAGSNEQFF. The CDR3, as DNA: TGTGCCAGCATCCGCCAGGGGGCAGGAAGCAATGAGCAGTTCTTC.

This clonotype has only one observation. The chain recombines TRBV27 with TRBJ1-2; D perhaps matches TRBD1 (6 bases). With 10 bases removed from V and 0 bases from J, the gap between germline ends came to 21 bases. Germline lookup yields CDR1 MNHEY and CDR2 SMNVEV (reference sequence). The CDR3 consists of 16 residues. The CDR3, as DNA: TGTGCCACCCTGGGATCACAGGGATCAGCTAACTATGGCTACACCTTC. This translates into CATLGSQGSANYGYTF.

This chain joins TRBV20-1 and TRBJ1-2, with D possibly TRBD1 on 5 matching bases. CDR3 length: 17 residues. The V end was cut by 0 bases, the J end by 4 bases, with 21 bases between. Germline CDR1 DFQATT, CDR2 SNEGSKA (reference sequence). CDR3 DNA sequence: TGCAGTGCTAGAGAGGGACGTCGGACTACCGGATCCTATGGCTACACCTTC. Amino acid sequence: CSAREGRRTTGSYGYTF.

This clonotype turned up a few times. The rearrangement links TRBV28 to TRBJ1-2; 8 positions match TRBD1. This CDR3 region has 13 residues. Trimming cost V 6 bases and J 4 bases; bases outside gene matches: 4. Germline-derived CDR1 and CDR2 are MDHEN and SYDVKM. The CDR3 DNA follows: TGTGCCAGCAGACTACAGGGGGGCTATGGCTACACCTTC. Translation: CASRLQGGYGYTF.